This is a list of T cell receptor beta chains from one sample in a study of PD-1 blockade in mismatch repair-deficient tumors. Assay: immunoSEQ multiplex PCR; the TCRdb copy retains only in-frame clones and omits some. The sample has some 120,000 clones, about 90% seen once. Specimen: peripheral blood, collected 72 weeks after starting pembrolizumab. Source of these receptors: an adult with mismatch repair-deficient cancer. The CDR3 runs from the conserved cysteine through the conserved F or W. Each record gives: V gene, D gene, J gene, clone size, CDR3 DNA, CDR3 protein. D genes are given only for firm matches. The size field is filled for only some rows; it gives once, few, many or a size class.

v_call: TRBV25-1; d_call: .; j_call: TRBJ2-5; clone_size: .; cdr3_nt: TGTGCCAGCAGTGAAGGACTTAATAACTGGGAGACCCAGTACTTC; cdr3_aa: CASSEGLNNWETQYF
v_call: TRBV7-9; d_call: .; j_call: TRBJ2-5; clone_size: .; cdr3_nt: TGTGCCAGCAGCCGGCAGGTGGGGCAAGAGACCCAGTACTTC; cdr3_aa: CASSRQVGQETQYF
v_call: TRBV11-2; d_call: .; j_call: TRBJ2-6; clone_size: .; cdr3_nt: TGTGCCAGCAGCTTACCCTCCAACTCTGGGGCCAACGTCCTGACTTTC; cdr3_aa: CASSLPSNSGANVLTF
v_call: TRBV11-2; d_call: TRBD2; j_call: TRBJ2-7; clone_size: .; cdr3_nt: TGTGCCAGCAGCTTAGATCGTAGCGGGAGATACGAGCAGTACTTC; cdr3_aa: CASSLDRSGRYEQYF
v_call: TRBV7-9; d_call: .; j_call: TRBJ1-1; clone_size: .; cdr3_nt: TGTGCCAGCAGCTTAGGAGGGTGGGGCACTGAAGCTTTCTTT; cdr3_aa: CASSLGGWGTEAFF
v_call: TRBV7-9; d_call: TRBD1; j_call: TRBJ2-7; clone_size: .; cdr3_nt: TGTGCCAGCAGCCCCTCCCTGGCAGGGGGCTACGAGCAGTACTTC; cdr3_aa: CASSPSLAGGYEQYF
v_call: TRBV9; d_call: TRBD2; j_call: TRBJ2-1; clone_size: .; cdr3_nt: TGTGCCAGCAGCGCCGGGACTAGCGGGCTCAATGAGCAGTTCTTC; cdr3_aa: CASSAGTSGLNEQFF
v_call: TRBV30; d_call: .; j_call: TRBJ2-2; clone_size: once; cdr3_nt: TGTGCCTGGTTGGGACCGCCGACCGGGGAGCTGTTTTTT; cdr3_aa: CAWLGPPTGELFF
v_call: TRBV7-9; d_call: .; j_call: TRBJ2-7; clone_size: .; cdr3_nt: TGTGCCAGCAGCACTGACGGGGCCTTTCCCTACGAGCAGTACTTC; cdr3_aa: CASSTDGAFPYEQYF
v_call: TRBV6-6; d_call: .; j_call: TRBJ2-7; clone_size: once; cdr3_nt: TGTGCCAGCAGTTACGGGACACTTGTGTACGAGCAGTACTTC; cdr3_aa: CASSYGTLVYEQYF
v_call: TRBV10-3; d_call: .; j_call: TRBJ2-1; clone_size: .; cdr3_nt: TGTGCCATCAGTGAACTTATCGGGAACAATGAGCAGTTCTTC; cdr3_aa: CAISELIGNNEQFF
v_call: TRBV4-3; d_call: .; j_call: TRBJ2-7; clone_size: .; cdr3_nt: TGCGCCAGCAGCCAGGCTAGTGGGCGCGGGCAGTACTTC; cdr3_aa: CASSQASGRGQYF
v_call: TRBV6-5; d_call: .; j_call: TRBJ2-6; clone_size: .; cdr3_nt: TGTGCCAGCGGGGCAGGGCACACCGGGGCCAACGTCCTGACTTTC; cdr3_aa: CASGAGHTGANVLTF
v_call: TRBV28; d_call: TRBD2; j_call: TRBJ2-1; clone_size: .; cdr3_nt: TGTGCCAGCAGTTCCCCTAGCGGGAGGGACGATGAGCAGTTCTTC; cdr3_aa: CASSSPSGRDDEQFF
v_call: TRBV7-9; d_call: .; j_call: TRBJ1-1; clone_size: once; cdr3_nt: TGTGCCAGCAGCGCCGGGAGTCCAGCGAACACTGAAGCTTTCTTT; cdr3_aa: CASSAGSPANTEAFF
v_call: TRBV11-3; d_call: .; j_call: TRBJ1-4; clone_size: .; cdr3_nt: TGTGCCAGCAGCCCGCGGGGCGAGGGGCTAGAAGAAAAACTGTTTTTT; cdr3_aa: CASSPRGEGLEEKLFF
v_call: TRBV5-1; d_call: .; j_call: TRBJ2-1; clone_size: .; cdr3_nt: TGCGCCAGCAGCCTGGTACGAGATGAGCAGTTCTTC; cdr3_aa: CASSLVRDEQFF
v_call: TRBV7-9; d_call: .; j_call: TRBJ1-4; clone_size: .; cdr3_nt: TGTGGTGGGCAGACTAATGAAAAACTGTTTTTT; cdr3_aa: CGGQTNEKLFF
v_call: TRBV11-2; d_call: .; j_call: TRBJ2-5; clone_size: .; cdr3_nt: TGTGCCAGCAGCTTAGTGGCTGGCGAGACCCAGTACTTC; cdr3_aa: CASSLVAGETQYF
v_call: TRBV7-8; d_call: TRBD1; j_call: TRBJ1-2; clone_size: .; cdr3_nt: TGTGCCAGCAGCTTAGACGGGACAGCTCCTGACGGCTACACCTTC; cdr3_aa: CASSLDGTAPDGYTF
v_call: TRBV5-1; d_call: .; j_call: TRBJ1-1; clone_size: .; cdr3_nt: TGCGCCAGCAGCTTGAGGGGGGGACCTGAAGCTTTCTTT; cdr3_aa: CASSLRGGPEAFF
v_call: TRBV29-1; d_call: .; j_call: TRBJ2-7; clone_size: .; cdr3_nt: TGCAGCGTTGAAGACCGGACGGGTAGAACCTACGAGCAGTACTTC; cdr3_aa: CSVEDRTGRTYEQYF
v_call: TRBV5-1; d_call: .; j_call: TRBJ2-7; clone_size: .; cdr3_nt: TGCGCCAGCAGCGAGTCCGGGACGGCCTACGAGCAGTACTTC; cdr3_aa: CASSESGTAYEQYF